This T cell receptor beta chain was obtained from a study of glioma-infiltrating T cells after dendritic cell vaccination. Study as a whole: Dendritic cell vaccination trial patients had either newly diagnosed or recurrent glioblastoma. Study-level findings and limits: TCR clonality showed no direct relationship with survival.

The PCR used 60 V beta and 13 J beta primers. The protocol was immunoSEQ multiplex PCR, while the TCRdb copy is restricted to in-frame clones and leaves out a portion. The repertoire includes about 82,000 clones, about 87% of them detected once, and more than 3% sits in the top ten. Only one count was recorded for this clone. The antigen is not known. This CDR3 contains 18 residues. Germline CDR1 and CDR2: SGHNT and YENEEA. V gave up 0 bases and J gave up 1 base, with 19 bases separating them. None of the glioblastoma patients had an isocitrate dehydrogenase mutation. The gene calls are TRBV11-3 and TRBJ2-7, with D possibly being TRBD2 (7 bases). The clonotype was recovered from a human donor with glioblastoma. Source: blood, taken before dendritic cell vaccination. The CDR3 DNA follows: TGTGCCAGCAGCTTAGACGACAGCAAAGGGGGGGGATCCTACGAGCAGTACTTC. It translates to CASSLDDSKGGGSYEQYF.